The clone carrying this T cell receptor beta chain has just one count. As originally analysed: Using reference gene primer amplification, nucleated cell counts were estimated. Here immunoSEQ multiplex PCR was the method, and the copy in TCRdb shows in-frame clones only, minus some. The DNA gave D and trimming, while V, J and clone size come from that table. The sample lists a few hundred thousand clones, around nine tenths occurring once. The sample belongs to a study of blood T cell repertoires in COVID-19. The overall study: PBMCs, B-cell-depleted T cells, or T cells provided the cDNA or gDNA that made up the material.

The germline V gene has CDR1 SEHNR and CDR2 FQNEAQ (reference sequence). The CDR3 has 16 residues. V lost 0 bases, J lost 7 bases, and 16 bases lay in between. Everyone who took part was roughly 18 to 89 years old, and they came from about 23 US areas. Recovered status in Cohort 3 required two negative PCRs, clearance, or symptom resolution. The genes are TRBV7-9 and TRBJ1-5; D gene unclear. Sequenced: PBMCs or T cells enriched from blood (not recorded which). This receptor was obtained from a woman aged 45-65 years who had recovered from COVID-19. As DNA, the CDR3 is TGTGCCAGCAGCTTAGCCTCCCCCGCGGGTGAACAGCCCCAGCATTTT. It yields the protein CASSLASPAGEQPQHF.